The rows below give T cell receptor beta chains drawn from one sample of a study of identical twins. TCRdb redid the calling of the 5' RACE reads with MiXCR, one entry per CDR3 protein. This table has approximately 230,000 distinct CDR3 sequences, more than 13% appearing once. Input material: memory (CD45RO+) T cells sorted from blood. All receptors come from a woman in her late teens or twenties in good health. CDR3s include the opening cysteine and the closing phenylalanine or tryptophan. A D gene is named only where the DNA matches it firmly. The size field is filled for only some rows; it gives once, few, many or a size class.

TRBJ1-6	-	16	-	TRBV27	CASSLSMAGGDSPLHF	TGTGCCAGCAGTTTAAGTATGGCGGGGGGGGATTCACCCCTCCACTTT
TRBJ2-5	TRBD2	13	-	TRBV10-3	CAIRAGGEETQYF	TGTGCCATCAGAGCTGGGGGGGAAGAGACCCAGTACTTC
TRBJ1-5	TRBD1	16	-	TRBV20-1	CSAHGQGMGDNQPQHF	TGCAGTGCTCATGGACAGGGAATGGGGGACAATCAGCCCCAGCATTTT
TRBJ2-2	-	15	many	TRBV11-2	CASSLVGGRTGELFF	TGTGCCAGCAGCTTAGTTGGGGGGCGCACCGGGGAGCTGTTTTTT
TRBJ1-2	-	10	-	TRBV28	CASGTMGYTF	TGTGCCAGCGGCACTATGGGCTACACCTTC
TRBJ1-1	TRBD1	14	few	TRBV6-5	CASSYATGETEAFF	TGTGCCAGCAGTTACGCCACAGGGGAAACTGAAGCTTTCTTT
TRBJ2-5	-	14	many	TRBV9	CASSVSQGQETQYF	TGTGCCAGCAGCGTTTCCCAGGGGCAAGAGACCCAGTACTTC
TRBJ2-5	-	16	-	TRBV7-2	CASSPRRGGAGPAQYF	TGTGCCAGCAGCCCTCGACGGGGCGGTGCGGGACCGGCCCAGTACTTC
TRBJ2-5	-	16	-	TRBV6-5	CASSYSIAGGQETQYF	TGTGCCAGCAGTTACTCGATCGCAGGGGGGCAAGAGACCCAGTACTTC
TRBJ2-3	TRBD2	16	few	TRBV20-1	CSATRRLAGSTDTQYF	TGCAGTGCTACTCGACGACTAGCGGGGAGCACAGATACGCAGTATTTT
TRBJ2-2	-	16	-	TRBV6-5	CASSSHWLLGPGELFF	TGTGCCAGCAGTTCTCACTGGTTGTTGGGCCCCGGGGAGCTGTTTTTT
TRBJ2-1	-	15	-	TRBV7-6	CASSSQTSSYNEQFF	TGTGCCAGCAGCTCCCAAACCTCCTCCTACAATGAGCAGTTCTTC
TRBJ1-2	TRBD1	15	-	TRBV5-1	CASRPRDSTNYGYTF	TGCGCCAGCAGGCCTCGGGACAGTACTAACTATGGCTACACCTTC
TRBJ2-7	TRBD1	15	-	TRBV27	CASRPMTGSSYEQYF	TGTGCCAGCAGGCCGATGACAGGGAGTTCCTACGAGCAGTACTTC
TRBJ2-3	-	14	-	TRBV6-2/TRBV6-3	CASSGTRSTDTQYF	TGTGCCAGCAGTGGGACAAGGAGCACAGATACGCAGTATTTT
TRBJ2-3	-	14	-	TRBV27	CASRNPGGGDTQYF	TGTGCCAGCAGAAACCCAGGGGGGGGAGATACGCAGTATTTT
TRBJ1-4	-	15	-	TRBV7-9	CASSLQGQLSEKLFF	TGTGCCAGCAGCCTACAGGGCCAGCTCAGCGAAAAACTGTTTTTT
TRBJ2-3	-	17	-	TRBV7-2	CASSSRRVKSRTDTQYF	TGTGCCAGCAGCTCCAGGAGGGTCAAGTCCCGCACAGATACGCAGTATTTT
TRBJ2-3	TRBD2	15	few	TRBV6-2/TRBV6-3	CASSYSGGATDTQYF	TGTGCCAGCAGTTATAGCGGGGGGGCCACAGATACGCAGTATTTT
TRBJ2-1	TRBD2	15	-	TRBV20-1	CSASPPASGSNEQFF	TGCAGTGCTAGCCCCCCGGCTAGCGGGAGCAATGAGCAGTTCTTC
TRBJ2-5	-	12	-	TRBV2	CASRRLEETQYF	TGTGCCAGCAGGCGGTTGGAGGAGACCCAGTACTTC
TRBJ1-2	-	13	many	TRBV12-3/TRBV12-4	CASSLWRDYGYTF	TGTGCCAGCAGTTTGTGGCGTGACTATGGCTACACCTTC
TRBJ2-4	TRBD2	13	many	TRBV28	CASTPGLAGKQYF	TGTGCCAGCACCCCGGGACTAGCGGGGAAGCAGTACTTC
TRBJ2-3	-	10	-	TRBV20-1	CSAINNTQYF	TGCAGTGCTATAAATAATACGCAGTATTTT
TRBJ1-2	TRBD1	12	few	TRBV20-1	CSAGTGSYGYTF	TGCAGTGCAGGGACAGGGTCCTATGGCTACACCTTC
TRBJ1-1	TRBD1	15	few	TRBV27	CASSLSSGGNTEAFF	TGTGCCAGCAGTTTATCGTCAGGGGGTAACACTGAAGCTTTCTTT
TRBJ1-1	-	13	few	TRBV12-3/TRBV12-4	CASSFRMNTEAFF	TGTGCCAGCAGTTTTCGTATGAACACTGAAGCTTTCTTT
TRBJ1-1	-	13	many	TRBV19	CASSIRAPLEAFF	TGTGCCAGTAGTATACGGGCTCCGCTTGAAGCTTTCTTT
TRBJ1-2	-	12	few	TRBV6-9	CASSYGTLGYTF	TGTGCCAGCAGTTATGGGACCTTAGGCTACACCTTC
TRBJ2-7	-	14	many	TRBV7-2	CASTPTGGSYEQYF	TGTGCCAGCACCCCAACGGGCGGGTCCTACGAGCAGTACTTC
TRBJ2-1	-	13	many	TRBV29-1	CSASPVTAQGQFF	TGCAGCGCGAGCCCCGTGACCGCTCAGGGGCAGTTCTTC
TRBJ2-7	TRBD2	12	few	TRBV20-1	CSARAGDYEQYF	TGCAGTGCGAGAGCGGGGGACTACGAGCAGTACTTC
TRBJ2-4	TRBD2	13	-	TRBV29-1	CSVPGTSQNIQYF	TGCAGCGTACCCGGGACTAGCCAGAACATTCAGTACTTC
TRBJ1-2	-	13	many	TRBV10-2	CASSEGYLVGYTF	TGCGCCAGCAGTGAGGGATACCTGGTGGGCTACACCTTC
TRBJ2-5	TRBD2	18	-	TRBV4-2	CASSREGGRAGGTETQYF	TGTGCCAGCAGCCGAGAAGGCGGTCGAGCGGGGGGGACAGAGACCCAGTACTTC
TRBJ1-1	TRBD1	16	many	TRBV27	CASSFLTGAPIKGAFF	TGTGCCAGCAGTTTCCTCACAGGGGCCCCTATCAAGGGAGCTTTCTTT
TRBJ1-5	-	14	few	TRBV20-1	CSAVEPQGNQPQHF	TGCAGTGCTGTAGAACCACAGGGAAATCAGCCCCAGCATTTT
TRBJ2-3	TRBD1	14	-	TRBV6-1	CASSRDRGPDTQYF	TGTGCCTCCTCCCGGGACAGGGGTCCAGATACGCAGTATTTT
TRBJ2-2	-	13	few	TRBV24-1	CATRGAGAGELFF	TGTGCCACCAGAGGGGCAGGGGCCGGGGAGCTGTTTTTT
TRBJ2-7	TRBD2	15	many	TRBV5-5	CASSLGTSVSYEQYF	TGTGCCAGCAGCTTGGGGACTAGCGTCTCCTACGAGCAGTACTTC
TRBJ2-1	-	13	few	TRBV6-2/TRBV6-3	CASVDTSYNEQFF	TGTGCCAGCGTGGATACCTCCTACAATGAGCAGTTCTTC
TRBJ1-2	-	13	many	TRBV19	CASSISDSYGYTF	TGTGCCAGTAGTATATCCGACAGCTATGGCTACACCTTC
TRBJ2-4	-	15	few	TRBV5-6	CASTELQGFKNIQYF	TGTGCCAGCACCGAATTACAGGGATTCAAAAACATTCAGTACTTC
TRBJ2-2	-	14	many	TRBV7-2	CASSLRESTGELFF	TGTGCCAGCAGCTTACGGGAAAGCACCGGGGAGCTGTTTTTT
TRBJ2-3	TRBD2	14	few	TRBV20-1	CSARGSGRADTQYF	TGCAGTGCTAGAGGAAGCGGGAGAGCAGATACGCAGTATTTT
TRBJ1-2	TRBD1	13	-	TRBV2	CASIPTGRYGYTF	TGTGCCAGCATTCCGACAGGGCGATATGGCTACACCTTC
TRBJ2-5	-	13	-	TRBV15	CATSSTKGETQYF	TGTGCCACCAGCAGCACGAAGGGAGAGACCCAGTACTTC
TRBJ2-1	TRBD2	15	-	TRBV20-1	CSARDLSGKYNEQFF	TGCAGTGCTAGAGATCTGAGCGGGAAGTACAATGAGCAGTTCTTC
TRBJ2-7	-	14	-	TRBV9	CASSPEMRAYEQYF	TGTGCCAGCAGCCCAGAAATGAGGGCCTACGAGCAGTACTTC
TRBJ1-2	TRBD1	13	many	TRBV3-1	CASSRGQDLLTTF	TGTGCCAGCAGCCGGGGACAGGATCTATTAACGACCTTC
TRBJ2-3	TRBD2	16	few	TRBV27	CASSQTTSGEIDTQYF	TGTGCCAGCAGCCAAACGACTAGCGGAGAAATAGATACGCAGTATTTT
TRBJ1-5	-	14	-	TRBV6-2/TRBV6-3	CASTSGGLGQPQHF	TGTGCCAGCACCTCTGGGGGTCTAGGACAGCCCCAGCATTTT
TRBJ1-5	-	12	many	TRBV29-1	CSVASANQPQHF	TGCAGCGTTGCGTCAGCCAATCAGCCCCAGCATTTT
TRBJ1-1	-	14	few	TRBV6-5	CASSYFGVNTEAFF	TGTGCCAGCAGTTACTTCGGAGTAAACACTGAAGCTTTCTTT
TRBJ1-3	TRBD1	15	many	TRBV7-2	CASSVDRDSGNTIYF	TGTGCCAGCAGCGTTGACAGGGACTCTGGAAACACCATATATTTT
TRBJ1-3	-	16	-	TRBV6-1	CASSSPGQLSGNTIYF	TGTGCCAGCAGCTCCCCGGGGCAGCTCTCTGGAAACACCATATATTTT
TRBJ2-1	TRBD1	15	-	TRBV11-2	CASSLVGQGVYEQFF	TGTGCCAGCAGCTTAGTAGGACAGGGGGTTTATGAGCAGTTCTTC
TRBJ2-7	-	13	-	TRBV14	CASSQDYVSEQYF	TGTGCCAGCAGCCAAGACTACGTGAGCGAGCAGTACTTC